Shown below are 3 T cell receptor beta chains from a single sample sequenced in a study of cytomegalovirus exposure and HLA in healthy donors. The PCR ran on 60 Vbeta and 13 Jbeta primers. The method was immunoSEQ multiplex PCR; TCRdb's version includes in-frame clones alone and lacks a portion of them. Its table lists 150,000 to 200,000 clones. Sequencing was carried out using PBMCs. Receptor source: a woman younger than 30 in good health and CMV-seropositive.

The genes are TRBV21-1 and TRBJ2-7; the DNA was not used to check the table's D call, TRBD1. TRBV21-1 is classified as a pseudogene. CDR3 length: 14 amino acids. The CDR3 sequence: CASSKGRQGREQYF. CDR3 coding DNA: TGTGCCAGCAGCAAGGGTAGACAGGGGAGGGAGCAGTACTTC.

The chain employs TRBV2 and TRBJ2-7; 10 bases map to TRBD2. V lost 2 bases and J lost 7; bases outside the gene matches: 8. This CDR3 has 15 residues. Germline V gene lookup returns CDR1 SNHLY and CDR2 FYNNEI. This CDR3 reads CASSEKASGGGEQYF. CDR3 sequence (DNA): TGTGCCAGCAGTGAAAAGGCTAGCGGGGGCGGTGAGCAGTACTTC.

The chain employs TRBV5-1 and TRBJ2-5, with 7 nucleotides matching TRBD2. Germline CDR1 is SGHRS and CDR2 is YFSETQ. CDR3 length equals 15 residues. The trim removed 1 base at V and 2 bases at J, leaving 5 bases unmatched. CDR3 sequence reads: CASSLWEGPQETQYF. The CDR3 DNA is TGCGCCAGCAGCTTGTGGGAGGGGCCTCAAGAGACCCAGTACTTC.